Shown below are 28 T cell receptor beta chains from a single sample sequenced in a study of blood T cell repertoires in COVID-19. TCRdb's table, derived via immunoSEQ multiplex PCR, lists solely in-frame clones and lacks some. The data hold about 170,000 clones, with more than 65% observed a single time. The sequenced material came from peripheral blood. The receptors here all came from a woman aged 80 or over with active or convalescent COVID-19.

This chain joins TRBV6-5 and TRBJ2-5; 13 nucleotides line up with TRBD2. This CDR3 is 14 amino acids long. J gave up 5 bases and V 6 bases, and 3 bases lay outside the gene matches. CDR1 MNHEY and CDR2 SVGAGI come from the germline V gene. CDR3 bases: TGTGCCAGCAGCTTACTAGCGGGAGGGGAGACCCAGTACTTC. Translation gives CASSLLAGGETQYF.

This clone has a single count. The V call is TRBV27, the J call TRBJ2-3, with D perhaps TRBD2 (5 bases). The CDR3 is 15 amino acids. CDR1 is MNHEY, CDR2 SMNVEV, per germline (reference sequence). Trimming pared 2 bases from V and 1 base from J, leaving 10 bases between. CDR3 in DNA: TGTGCCAGCAGTTTACTCCGGACTCGCACAGATACGCAGTATTTT. Translating gives CASSLLRTRTDTQYF.

This clone was detected once. V is TRBV28 and J is TRBJ1-5; D is possibly TRBD1 (6 bases). Trimming took off 4 bases at V and 2 bases at J, with 15 bases between the two ends. CDR3 length: 16 residues. Germline CDR1 and CDR2: MDHEN and SYDVKM. CDR3 DNA: TGTGCCAGCAGTTCTCGAAAGGGGGTGGGCAATCAGCCCCAGCATTTT. Amino acids: CASSSRKGVGNQPQHF.

The gene calls are TRBV11-2 and TRBJ2-1; D might be TRBD1 (6 bases). The germline gives CDR1 SGHAT, CDR2 FQNNGV. V was clipped by 5 bases and J by 7 bases, with 18 bases between them. The CDR3 contains 15 residues. CDR3 bases: TGTGCCAGCAGCCAGGGGTCGAGTATATATAATGAGCAGTTCTTC. The encoded protein is CASSQGSSIYNEQFF.

The chain recombines TRBV5-1 with TRBJ1-1, with TRBD1 matching 7 bases. The CDR3 sequence is 15 residues long. Germline V gene sequence: CDR1 SGHRS, CDR2 YFSETQ. V dropped 2 bases and J dropped 4; count of bases not matched to a gene: 8. The CDR3 DNA reads as TGCGCCAGCAGCTTAATTCAGGGGGGTCGCACTGAAGCTTTCTTT. It is translated as CASSLIQGGRTEAFF.

CDR3 in amino acids: CASSTGADTQYF. In DNA, the CDR3 is TGTGCCAGCAGTACAGGGGCAGATACGCAGTATTTT. V usage is TRBV2 and J usage is TRBJ2-3; 7 bases are a match to TRBD1. Germline lookup yields CDR1 SNHLY and CDR2 FYNNEI. V lost 5 bases, J lost 4 bases, and 0 bases stayed unmatched. The CDR3 is made up of 12 amino acids.

The V and J genes are TRBV6-6 and TRBJ1-3; D is unclear. The CDR3 runs to 16 residues. The V and J ends lost 5 bases and 0 bases respectively, with 14 bases between them. CDR1 MNHNY and CDR2 SVGAGI come from the germline V gene (reference sequence). CDR3 region: CASSPTGPGSGNTIYF. The CDR3 DNA reads TGTGCCAGCAGTCCCACGGGTCCGGGCTCTGGAAACACCATATATTTT.

The V gene is TRBV7-3, the J gene TRBJ2-5; 10 bases map to TRBD2. CDR1 is SGHTA and CDR2 is FQGTGA in the germline V gene. The CDR3 is 15 residues long. Unmatched junction bases numbered 6, after V lost 1 base and J lost 7 bases. CDR3 in amino acids: CASSLKASGRATQYF. CDR3 coding DNA: TGTGCCAGCAGCTTAAAGGCTAGCGGGAGAGCGACCCAGTACTTC.

The genes are TRBV5-1 and TRBJ1-6, with D uncertain. In germline, CDR1 is SGHRS, CDR2 YFSETQ. This CDR3 has 15 residues. The germline V and J ends were trimmed by 0 bases and 7 bases, with 11 bases remaining between them. Here the CDR3 DNA reads TGCGCCAGCAGCTTGGGACAAGGCTCGAATTCACCCCTCCACTTT. Protein: CASSLGQGSNSPLHF.

The chain is built from TRBV6-5 and TRBJ2-3, with D maybe TRBD2 (5 bases). This CDR3 has 15 residues. CDR1 MNHEY and CDR2 SVGAGI come from the germline V gene. V shed 6 bases and J shed 0 bases, with 13 bases lying between them. CDR3 nucleotides: TGTGCCAGCAGGGCCACGGGGATAAGCACAGATACGCAGTATTTT. Its protein product is CASRATGISTDTQYF.

This chain joins TRBV29-1 and TRBJ2-3; 7 nucleotides line up with TRBD1. The germline V gene has CDR1 SQVTM and CDR2 ANQGSEA. The CDR3 has 16 amino acids. The junction had 9 bases not matched to a gene; V was cut back by 2 bases and J by 1 base. The CDR3 DNA reads as TGCAGCGTTGAAACTGGACAGGTCTTAGGCACAGATACGCAGTATTTT. Translation gives CSVETGQVLGTDTQYF.

The chain has TRBV12-3 or TRBV12-4 and TRBJ1-1, with D unresolved. V lost 2 bases and J lost 3, with 7 bases in between. The CDR3 extends over 13 amino acids. The CDR3: CASSLLGDTEAFF. The CDR3 nucleotides read TGTGCCAGCAGTTTACTCGGAGACACTGAAGCTTTCTTT.

This clone was detected once. V is TRBV6-1 and J is TRBJ2-7; no reliable D call. CDR1 and CDR2 from the germline V gene are MNHNS and SASEGT. The CDR3 is 13 amino acids. The V and J ends lost 5 bases and 3 bases respectively, with 11 bases between them. The CDR3 reads CASSLDTRYEQYF. The DNA of the CDR3 is TGTGCCAGCAGTTTAGATACCCGCTACGAGCAGTACTTC.

The V and J genes are TRBV25-1 and TRBJ1-3; 7 nucleotides agree with TRBD1. The CDR3 extends over 13 amino acids. The ends lost 10 bases at V and 4 bases at J; junction bases unmatched: 7. The germline gives CDR1 MGHDK, CDR2 SYGVNS. In DNA, the CDR3 is TGTGCCACCGAACAGGGGTCCGGAAACACCATATATTTT. Its translation: CATEQGSGNTIYF.

This chain connects TRBV28 to TRBJ1-4, with TRBD1 matching over 8 bases. J was trimmed by 8 bases and V by 1 base; bases with no gene match: 6. CDR1 and CDR2 (germline): MDHEN, SYDVKM. The CDR3 length is 15 residues. The CDR3 DNA reads TGTGCCAGCAGTTTATTTAGGCAGGGGGCCGAAAAACTGTTTTTT. Encoded protein: CASSLFRQGAEKLFF. The complete variable domain, with remaining parts taken from reference TRBV28 and TRBJ1-4, reads DVKVTQSSRYLVKRTGEKVFLECVQDMDHENMFWYRQDPGLGLRLIYFSYDVKMKEKGDIPEGYSVSREKKERFSLILESASTNQTSMYLCASSLFRQGAEKLFFGSGTQLSVL.

This chain connects TRBV18 to TRBJ2-2; unclear D gene. V was shortened by 2 bases and J by 1 base, with 8 bases between the two germline ends. The CDR3 has 15 residues. Germline V gene sequence: CDR1 KGHSH, CDR2 LQKENI. CDR3 sequence reads: CASSPGQRNTGELFF. CDR3 coding DNA: TGTGCCAGCTCACCAGGGCAGAGGAACACCGGGGAGCTGTTTTTT.

This chain uses TRBV5-1 with TRBJ2-6; the D is unclear. Germline V CDR1 and CDR2: SGHRS, YFSETQ. The ends were cut back, 0 bases at V and 1 base at J, with 11 bases in the middle. The length of the CDR3 is 17 residues. The CDR3 DNA is TGCGCCAGCAGCTTGGCCCCCGGCAGGTCTGGGGCCAACGTCCTGACTTTC. Amino acid sequence: CASSLAPGRSGANVLTF.

The V and J genes are TRBV28 and TRBJ1-2, with a tentative D call TRBD1 (6 bases). The CDR3 length is 15 residues. Germline V gives CDR1 MDHEN, CDR2 SYDVKM. V was clipped by 1 base and J by 0 bases, with 9 bases between them. CDR3 sequence (DNA): TGTGCCAGCAGTTTATCGCAGGGGACTAACTATGGCTACACCTTC. It yields the protein CASSLSQGTNYGYTF.

The rearrangement uses TRBV6-2 or TRBV6-3 and TRBJ1-5; TRBD1 is a possible D gene (5 bases). The CDR3 consists of 17 residues. CDR1 and CDR2 from the germline V gene are MNHEY and SVGEGT. With 0 bases removed from V and 1 base from J, the gap between germline ends came to 13 bases. DNA for the CDR3: TGTGCCAGCAGTTACTCCGTATTTAGACAGAGCAATCAGCCCCAGCATTTT. This sequence encodes CASSYSVFRQSNQPQHF.

The rearrangement joins TRBV6-2 or TRBV6-3 to TRBJ1-5; D call uncertain. The V end was cut by 2 bases, the J end by 7 bases, with 12 bases between. Germline V gene lookup returns CDR1 MNHEY and CDR2 SVGEGT. The CDR3 length is 14 residues. This CDR3 reads CASSYAGKYQPQHF. CDR3 nucleotides: TGTGCCAGCAGTTACGCGGGGAAATACCAGCCCCAGCATTTT.

The chain couples TRBV5-1 to TRBJ2-2; TRBD2 matches 11 bases. CDR3 length equals 16 residues. Trimming took 5 bases from V and 5 from J; bases not matched to a gene: 8. From germline, CDR1 is SGHRS and CDR2 YFSETQ. The CDR3 region has the DNA TGCGCCAGCAGAGTTACTAGCGGGAGTAGTACCGGGGAGCTGTTTTTT. Translated, it gives CASRVTSGSSTGELFF.

The chain uses TRBV5-3 and TRBJ2-4; possibly TRBD2 for D (6 bases). TRBV5-3 is noted as an ORF with a role that remains uncertain. The CDR3 is 15 amino acids. The V end lost 3 bases, the J end lost 7 bases, and 17 bases lay between the germline ends. CDR3 DNA: TGTGCCAGAAGCTACCGGGAAGGAGGGCCCAACATTCAGTACTTC. This sequence encodes CARSYREGGPNIQYF.

The chain joins TRBV3-1 (or the pseudogene TRBV3-2) to TRBJ2-1; D perhaps matches TRBD1 (6 bases). V gave up 2 bases and J gave up 3 bases, with 11 bases separating them. CDR3 length: 15 residues. Germline-derived CDR1 and CDR2 are LGHDT and YNNKEL (reference sequence). CDR3 loop: CASSQYQGSYNEQFF. The CDR3 DNA reads as TGTGCCAGCAGCCAATACCAGGGGAGCTACAATGAGCAGTTCTTC.

The chain has TRBV27 and TRBJ2-7, with 14 nucleotides matching TRBD2. The CDR3 runs 21 residues. The J segment lost 3 bases and the V segment lost 4 bases, leaving 20 bases of the junction unmatched. Germline V gives CDR1 MNHEY, CDR2 SMNVEV (reference sequence). As DNA, the CDR3 is TGTGCCAGCAGTTCCCCGGGACTAGCGGGAGAAGAGGGGGGATTGAACTACGAGCAGTACTTC. Its translation is CASSSPGLAGEEGGLNYEQYF.

This clone has just one count. CDR3 loop: CASSPQMLNTEAFF. CDR3 coding DNA: TGTGCCAGTAGTCCCCAGATGTTGAACACTGAAGCTTTCTTT. The chain links TRBV19 to TRBJ1-1; D call uncertain. The CDR3 contains 14 residues. Germline lookup yields CDR1 LNHDA and CDR2 SQIVND (reference sequence). V dropped 5 bases and J dropped 0 bases, with 10 bases sitting between them.

The rearrangement links TRBV11-2 to TRBJ2-2; 12 positions agree with TRBD1. V shed 5 bases and J 9 bases; nucleotides not matched to a gene: 7. This CDR3 spans 15 amino acids. The germline gives CDR1 SGHAT, CDR2 FQNNGV. Here the CDR3 reads CASSPGTGGKRELFF. CDR3 in DNA: TGTGCCAGCAGCCCTGGGACAGGGGGCAAGCGGGAGCTGTTTTTT.

The chain combines TRBV5-1 with TRBJ2-5; 7 positions match TRBD1. Per the germline V gene, CDR1 is SGHRS and CDR2 is YFSETQ. This CDR3 region has 13 residues. With V trimmed by 3 bases and J by 5 bases, 4 bases remained unmatched. This chain's CDR3 is CASSSTGDETQYF. The CDR3, as DNA: TGCGCCAGCAGCTCCACAGGGGACGAGACCCAGTACTTC.

The chain couples TRBV9 to TRBJ1-2, with 9 positions matching TRBD1. The CDR3 has 16 residues. V was pared by 3 bases and J by 4 bases, with 10 bases of the junction left unmatched. The germline V gene encodes CDR1 SGDLS and CDR2 YYNGEE. CDR3 protein: CASSAVGQGIAYGYTF. In DNA form, the CDR3 reads TGTGCCAGCAGCGCAGTGGGACAGGGCATAGCCTATGGCTACACCTTC.